This TCR beta chain was retrieved from a study of response to subunit inactivated influenza vaccine. TCRdb called the RT-PCR reads again in MiXCR, with one record for every CDR3 protein. In the table there are 500,000 to 700,000 distinct CDR3 sequences, roughly 25% of which are singletons. V lost 3 bases and J lost 5, with 9 bases in between. The germline V gene encodes CDR1 SGHRS and CDR2 YFSETQ. The CDR3 is 13 residues long. In addition, the sample was reused for a study of T cells expressing NK-cell markers. That source notes: 5'RACE template switching with UMIs produced the TCR beta cDNA. Expanded NKG2C+ T cell clones had unclear HCMV specificity.

The source was CD4+ T cells sorted from PBMCs, collected 11 to 12 days after vaccination. The clonotype was recovered from a man aged 50-59 years who received an inactivated influenza vaccine. V and J are TRBV5-1 and TRBJ2-1; D is possibly TRBD1 (5 bases). This chain's CDR3 is CASSWGSNNEQFF. CDR3 bases: TGCGCCAGCAGCTGGGGCTCGAACAATGAGCAGTTCTTC.